This entry lists 19 T cell receptor beta chains sequenced from one sample in a study of Graves' ophthalmopathy and Graves' hyperthyroidism. As the template, RNA transcripts were used to amplify TCR beta CDR3 regions. The authors performed first-round RT-PCR with HTBI primers and then a second-round multiplex PCR. MiXCR was run by TCRdb on the multiplex PCR reads, yielding one entry per CDR3 protein. The sample lists under 350,000 distinct CDR3 sequences, about a sixth occurring once. The sequenced sample consisted of peripheral blood. The receptors were sampled from an adult man with Graves' ophthalmopathy.

This clonotype was seen at least ten times. The chain couples TRBV6-1 to TRBJ2-7; D unclear. Trimming cost V 5 bases and J 3 bases, with 11 bases left between them. The CDR3 consists of 13 residues. Per germline, CDR1 MNHNS and CDR2 SASEGT. The CDR3 sequence: CASSPVGGYEQYF. In DNA form, the CDR3 reads TGTGCCAGCAGTCCAGTGGGTGGCTACGAGCAGTACTTC.

The chain has TRBV12-3 or TRBV12-4 and TRBJ2-7; D is possibly TRBD2 (5 bases). CDR3 length: 13 amino acids. V lost 3 bases to trimming and J lost 6 bases, with 12 bases between them. The CDR3 DNA reads as TGTGCCAGCAGTTTGAGAGGGTATGGCGAGCAGTACTTC. This sequence encodes CASSLRGYGEQYF.

The V and J genes are TRBV28 and TRBJ2-7, with 7 bases that match TRBD2. This CDR3 has 14 residues. CDR1 and CDR2 (germline): MDHEN, SYDVKM. V shed 9 bases, J shed 3 bases, and the junction held 11 bases outside the gene matches. DNA for the CDR3: TGTGCCAGGGGGGGGGAAGGGGAAAGCTACGAGCAGTACTTC. It is translated as CARGGEGESYEQYF.

This clonotype was found many times. The chain carries TRBV5-8 and TRBJ1-2; D might be TRBD1 (6 bases). The CDR3 has 14 amino acids. Germline V lookup: CDR1 SGHTS, CDR2 YDEGEE. Trimming left V 0 bases short and J 5 bases short, with 11 bases between. In DNA form, the CDR3 reads TGTGCCAGCAGCTTGGCCGGGGGCGCGTATGGCTACACCTTC. Translation: CASSLAGGAYGYTF. The variable domain in full, with the rest retrieved from reference TRBV5-8 and TRBJ1-2, is EAGVTQSPTHLIKTRGQQATLRCSPISGHTSVYWYQQALGLGLQFLLWYDEGEERNRGNFPPRFSGRQFPNYSSELNVNALELEDSALYLCASSLAGGAYGYTFGSGTRLTVV.

This clonotype was observed many times. This chain joins TRBV5-1 and TRBJ2-7; no clear D gene. The CDR3 extends over 14 amino acids. Trimming took off 0 bases at V and 0 bases at J, with 7 bases between the two ends. CDR1 is SGHRS and CDR2 is YFSETQ in the germline V gene. In nucleotides, the CDR3 is TGCGCCAGCAGCTTGGACACGAGCTCCTACGAGCAGTACTTC. It yields the protein CASSLDTSSYEQYF.

The V and J genes are TRBV11-2 and TRBJ1-3; 7 nucleotides align to TRBD1. Trimming at V came to 5 bases and at J to 4 bases, leaving 11 bases not matched to a gene. The CDR3 is 16 residues long. Germline V gene data show CDR1 as SGHAT and CDR2 as FQNNGV. CDR3 amino acids: CASSRGQLGSGNTIYF. CDR3 coding DNA: TGTGCCAGCAGCCGGGGACAGCTCGGGTCCGGAAACACCATATATTTT.

This clonotype has only a few counts. The rearrangement uses TRBV12-5 and TRBJ1-1, with D tentatively TRBD1 (6 bases). Trimming pared 4 bases from V and 4 bases from J, leaving 16 bases between. Germline-derived CDR1 and CDR2 are LGHNT and FRNRAP. The CDR3 loop spans 15 amino acids. The CDR3 loop reads CASGWTTGDGTEAFF. The CDR3 DNA sequence: TGTGCTAGTGGTTGGACGACAGGTGATGGCACTGAAGCTTTCTTT.

This clonotype occurred many times. V gene TRBV3-1 combines with J gene TRBJ1-1; 10 bases fit TRBD1. The CDR3 contains 16 residues. The J segment lost 4 bases and the V segment lost 1 base, leaving 6 bases of the junction unmatched. Germline CDR1 and CDR2: LGHDT and YNNKEL (reference sequence). The chain's CDR3 is CASSQGVDRGLTEAFF. CDR3 DNA sequence: TGTGCCAGCAGCCAAGGAGTCGACAGGGGGCTCACTGAAGCTTTCTTT.

Many counts were recorded for this clonotype. This chain connects TRBV12-3 or TRBV12-4 to TRBJ2-2; 7 bases line up with TRBD2. The CDR3 is 13 residues long. V dropped 11 bases and J dropped 0; count of bases not matched to a gene: 3. The CDR3 reads CAGGGANTGELFF. The CDR3 bases are TGTGCCGGGGGGGGAGCGAACACCGGGGAGCTGTTTTTT.

At least ten counts were recorded for this clonotype. This chain links TRBV6-1 with TRBJ1-3; D uncertain. In germline, CDR1 is MNHNS, CDR2 SASEGT. Trimming removed 10 bases from V and 0 bases from J, with 13 bases in between. This CDR3 spans 14 amino acids. This CDR3 reads CATQERYSGNTIYF. The CDR3 nucleotides read TGTGCCACCCAGGAGCGGTACTCTGGAAACACCATATATTTT.

In this sample, this clonotype turned up many times. The V call is TRBV6-5, the J call TRBJ1-2; D might be TRBD1 (6 bases). V was clipped by 11 bases and J by 0 bases, with 13 bases between them. Germline V lookup: CDR1 MNHEY, CDR2 SVGAGI. CDR3 length equals 13 residues. CDR3: CAAGQTANYGYTF. CDR3 bases: TGTGCCGCCGGACAGACAGCTAACTATGGCTACACCTTC.

In its sample, this clonotype was seen many times. The chain couples TRBV20-1 to TRBJ2-5; TRBD2 matches at 7 bases. The V segment lost 1 base and the J segment 1 base; nucleotides outside the gene matches: 3. The CDR3 has 14 amino acids. Germline V CDR1 and CDR2: DFQATT, SNEGSKA (reference sequence). The CDR3 nucleotides read TGCAGTGCTAGAGGTCTAGCGGCCCAAGAGACCCAGTACTTC. Protein sequence: CSARGLAAQETQYF.

Relative to its sample, this clonotype is medium-sized. V usage is TRBV6-2 or TRBV6-3 and J usage is TRBJ2-7; D is undetermined. The CDR3 covers 11 residues. Germline loops: CDR1 MNHEY, CDR2 SVGEGT. V dropped 6 bases and J dropped 0 bases, with 3 bases sitting between them. The CDR3 loop is CASRLSYEQYF. The DNA for the CDR3 is TGTGCCAGCAGGCTCTCCTACGAGCAGTACTTC.

V gene TRBV28 combines with J gene TRBJ1-1; D gene uncertain. The CDR3 is made up of 13 amino acids. V lost 5 bases to trimming and J lost 8 bases, with 15 bases between them. The germline V gene has CDR1 MDHEN and CDR2 SYDVKM. CDR3 bases: TGTGCCAGCAGTCCCTCCGCGGCAGCAGAAGCTTTCTTT. Amino acid sequence: CASSPSAAAEAFF.

This clonotype appeared many times. CDR3 region: CASSFTTSPRGYGYTF. The CDR3 DNA follows: TGTGCCAGCAGTTTTACTACGTCCCCGCGGGGCTATGGCTACACCTTC. The rearrangement uses TRBV12-3 or TRBV12-4 and TRBJ1-2; D gene uncertain. The CDR3 is 16 amino acids. Trimming stripped 3 bases from V and 4 bases from J, with 18 bases between.

At least ten counts were recorded for this clonotype. This chain joins TRBV7-2 and TRBJ2-5, with a possible D match to TRBD2 (6 bases). The CDR3 has 17 residues. In germline, CDR1 is SGHTA, CDR2 FQGNSA. V was trimmed by 3 bases and J by 5 bases, leaving 22 bases between them. DNA for the CDR3: TGTGCCAGCAGCTTGGGGATAGCGGAAACGGTCGGGGAGACCCAGTACTTC. Translation gives CASSLGIAETVGETQYF.

This clonotype occurred many times. As DNA, the CDR3 is TGCGCCAGCAGCCAAGACCCCGGGGAGCTGTTTTTT. It encodes CASSQDPGELFF. This sequence joins TRBV4-1 and TRBJ2-2; D gene ambiguous. CDR1 MGHRA and CDR2 YSYEKL come from the germline V gene. Trimming shortened V by 0 bases and J by 6 bases, and 2 bases separated the two germline ends. The CDR3 length is 12 residues.

This clonotype was observed once. V usage is TRBV7-3 and J usage is TRBJ1-1; TRBD1 aligns across 7 bases. This CDR3 has 12 amino acids. V lost 6 bases to trimming and J lost 8 bases; unmatched junction nucleotides: 6. Germline V gene lookup returns CDR1 SGHTA and CDR2 FQGTGA. CDR3 DNA: TGTGCCAGCAGTTTCATGACAGGGGAAGCTTTCTTT. It encodes CASSFMTGEAFF.

This clonotype has just a few counts. The rearrangement uses TRBV15 and TRBJ2-7; D is undetermined. This CDR3 contains 15 residues. Trimming took 0 bases from V and 3 from J, leaving 12 bases between them. The germline V gene has CDR1 LNHNV and CDR2 YYDKDF (reference sequence). The CDR3 is CATSREYGENYEQYF. In nucleotides, the CDR3 is TGTGCCACCAGCAGAGAATATGGGGAAAACTACGAGCAGTACTTC.